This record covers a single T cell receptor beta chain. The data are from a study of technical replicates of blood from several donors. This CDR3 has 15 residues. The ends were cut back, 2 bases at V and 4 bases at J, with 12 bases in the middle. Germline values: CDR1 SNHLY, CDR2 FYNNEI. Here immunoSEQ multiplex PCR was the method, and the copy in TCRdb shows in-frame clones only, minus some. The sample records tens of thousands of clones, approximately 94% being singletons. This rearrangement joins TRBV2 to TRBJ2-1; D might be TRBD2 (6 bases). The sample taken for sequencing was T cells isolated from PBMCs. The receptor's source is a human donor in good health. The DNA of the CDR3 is TGTGCCAGCAGTGAACCGCTAGCGCAATACAATGAGCAGTTCTTC. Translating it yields CASSEPLAQYNEQFF.